This T cell receptor beta chain was retrieved from a study of chemoradiotherapy in HPV16-positive cancers. Study-wide results and caveats: Candidate HPV-specific clones and E7-related TCR motifs grew in tumor during treatment.

This clone has just one count. Its antigen is as yet unknown. CDR1 and CDR2 (germline): SNHLY, FYNNEI. The CDR3 runs to 12 residues. The V and J ends lost 6 bases and 9 bases respectively, with 12 bases between them. TCRdb keeps only in-frame clones here, not all; method: immunoSEQ multiplex PCR. The sample holds several thousand clones; around 80% are singletons and the top ten take over 8%. This chain links TRBV2 with TRBJ1-5, with unresolved D. This clonotype was obtained from a human donor with HPV-associated anogenital cancer. This specimen was acquired from a patient who underwent chemoradiotherapy. CDR3 coding DNA: TGTGCCAGCAGCGTGAGTAGCCCGCCCCAGCATTTT. Residues: CASSVSSPPQHF.